Sequencing of this T cell receptor (beta chain) was carried out in a study of blood T cell repertoires in COVID-19. Profiling relied on immunoSEQ multiplex PCR, and the TCRdb table lists in-frame clones only, not all of them. The sample holds fewer than 120,000 clones, 72% seen once. Germline assignment: CDR1 MDHEN and CDR2 SYDVKM. Unmatched junction bases numbered 7, after V lost 6 bases and J lost 1 base. The CDR3 length is 15 residues. This clone was counted a single time. This clonotype originated in a woman aged 55-69 years with acute or convalescent COVID-19. The sequenced sample was peripheral blood. The chain is built from TRBV28 and TRBJ2-7, with TRBD1 matching 9 bases. CDR3 in DNA: TGTGCCAGCAGAGACACCGGGACAGGGTCCTACGAGCAGTACTTC. Translated, it gives CASRDTGTGSYEQYF.